The present TCR beta chain was sequenced within a study of OX40 agonist ivuxolimab in advanced cancers. The CDR3 spans 12 residues. Trimming removed 5 bases from V and 7 bases from J, with 12 bases in between. Germline assignment: CDR1 MNHNS and CDR2 SASEGT. Libraries were prepared by immunoSEQ multiplex PCR; TCRdb keeps only in-frame clonotypes and omits some of them. The data show about 42,000 clones, approximately 83% seen once. Sequencing was performed on CD4+ or CD8+ T cells sorted from blood, taken in a trial of the OX40 agonist ivuxolimab. This chain joins TRBV6-1 and TRBJ2-7, with a possible D match to TRBD1 (6 bases). The sequence came from an adult with an advanced solid tumor such as melanoma, head and neck, liver or kidney cancer. The DNA of the CDR3 is TGTGCCAGCAGTTCAACAGGGAATGAGCAGTACGTC. It codes for CASSSTGNEQYV.